This record covers a single T cell receptor (beta chain). The data were obtained in a study of CD8 T cells in ankylosing spondylitis. TCRdb used MiXCR to reprocess the 5' RACE reads, holding one entry per CDR3 protein. The sample includes roughly 130,000 distinct CDR3 sequences, around 15% of them seen just once. V lost 6 bases and J lost 4, with 16 bases in between. CDR1 and CDR2 (germline): SGHRS, YFSETQ. CDR3 size: 15 residues. Sequenced input: blood, either unsorted or a sorted T cell fraction (not recorded which). The chain combines TRBV5-1 with TRBJ1-4; D is possibly TRBD1 (6 bases). The receptor was derived from a female donor with ankylosing spondylitis or in good health (not recorded which). In DNA, the CDR3 is TGCGCCAGCAACCGCCAGGGGCCTCATAATGAAAAACTGTTTTTT. Translating gives CASNRQGPHNEKLFF.